This TCR beta chain was sequenced in a study of human T cells and chemical hapten exposure. Whole-study findings and limits: The number of TCRs above 1 in 1000 frequency did not change after DPC sensitization.

In the authors' methods: Samples contained a median of approximately 100,000 TCRs, with a range of 23,224 to 690,600. TCRdb reprocessed the RACE reads with MiXCR, giving one entry per CDR3 protein. The V and J calls come from TCRdb's annotation, not from the publication. In the table there are approximately 90,000 distinct CDR3 sequences, about 10% of which are singletons. The CDR3 loop spans 14 amino acids. Looked up from germline, CDR1 is DFQATT and CDR2 is SNEGSKA (reference sequence). Unmatched junction bases numbered 8, after V lost 3 bases and J lost 4 bases. Time point here: patch test 1, 2 weeks after DPC sensitization. Noted treatment: therapeutic diphenylcyclopropenone sensitization with weekly scalp DPC. The study enrolled 18 to 70-year-old alopecia patients suitable for DPC. This clonotype was counted many times. Its target is unknown.

The material was whole blood, obtained in connection with sensitization to the hapten diphenylcyclopropenone (DPC). The rearrangement joins TRBV20-1 to TRBJ1-1; 7 nucleotides line up with TRBD1. This receptor was identified in a man aged 35 to 55 with alopecia areata. Some clones in this sample may be carry-over from other donors' samples. The CDR3 reads CSASLGGSGTEAFF. CDR3 sequence (DNA): TGCAGTGCTAGCCTAGGGGGCTCTGGCACTGAAGCTTTCTTT.